The 11 T cell receptor beta chains listed next were all sequenced from one sample in a study of beta chain features in type 1 diabetes. TCRB transcripts that were expressed got sequenced, as all of the isolated RNA had been reverse transcribed. Only in-frame clones appear in the TCRdb table, and some are missing; sequencing was by immunoSEQ multiplex PCR. The repertoire holds 25,000 or so clones, with approximately 70% as singletons. Sequenced material: Tregs from blood. The receptors shown here come from a woman aged 40 to 55 in good health.

This sequence joins TRBV18 and TRBJ2-7; 7 nucleotides align to TRBD1. Germline CDR1 is KGHSH and CDR2 is LQKENI. The V and J ends lost 3 bases and 7 bases, in that order; junction bases with no gene match: 12. The CDR3 runs 15 residues. In nucleotides, the CDR3 is TGTGCCAGCTCACCTTCCTTCGATACAGGGGTGGAGCAGTACTTC. Translation: CASSPSFDTGVEQYF.

CDR3 in DNA: TGCAGTGCTAGCCCCGGAGATGGCTACACCTTC. Translation gives CSASPGDGYTF. V usage is TRBV20-1 and J usage is TRBJ1-2; no reliable D call. Trimming took 3 bases from V and 6 from J, leaving 8 bases between them. Per the germline V gene, CDR1 is DFQATT and CDR2 is SNEGSKA (reference sequence). This CDR3 contains 11 residues.

This clone showed up just a few times. The CDR3 here is CASSPADNTEAFF. Here the CDR3 DNA reads TGTGCCAGCTCACCGGCAGATAACACTGAAGCTTTCTTT. The J gene is TRBJ1-1, the V gene TRBV18; D gene ambiguous. Germline CDR1 KGHSH, CDR2 LQKENI. V was cut by 3 bases and J by 2 bases, with 7 bases left in between. The CDR3 runs to 13 residues.

About this clone: The germline gene is not matched at one end of the junction; a read error may be the cause. The identical CDR3 is also encoded by other nucleotide sequences in the sample. The chain uses TRBV15 and TRBJ1-6, with 7 bases identical to TRBD1. The CDR3 is 17 residues long. Germline V gene data show CDR1 as LNHNV and CDR2 as YYDKDF (reference sequence). CDR3 nucleotides: TGTGCCACCAGCGGCTTGGACAGGAGCTCCTATAATTCCCCCCTCCACTTT. Its translation is CATSGLDRSSYNSPLHF.

This rearrangement joins TRBV5-1 to TRBJ1-2, with 9 bases aligning to TRBD1. The junction had 9 bases not matched to a gene; V was cut back by 6 bases and J by 6 bases. The CDR3 is 14 residues long. Germline V gene data show CDR1 as SGHRS and CDR2 as YFSETQ. The CDR3 DNA reads TGCGCCAGCACCTCGGACAGGGGAGGGGATGGCTACACCTTC. Its translation is CASTSDRGGDGYTF. The full variable domain, in which reference TRBV5-1 and TRBJ1-2 provide the parts outside the CDR3, is KAGVTQTPRYLIKTRGQQVTLSCSPISGHRSVSWYQQTPGQGLQFLFEYFSETQRNKGNFPGRFSGRQFSNSRSEMNVSTLELGDSALYLCASTSDRGGDGYTFGSGTRLTVV.

This clone was observed a few times. The chain employs TRBV7-9 and TRBJ2-7, with 9 positions matching TRBD1. The CDR3 runs to 13 residues. Germline trimming cut 4 bases from V and 3 bases from J; bases unmatched to any gene: 1. Germline values: CDR1 SEHNR, CDR2 FQNEAQ (reference sequence). CDR3 loop: CASSWGQGYEQYF. The CDR3 region has the DNA TGTGCCAGCAGCTGGGGACAGGGCTACGAGCAGTACTTC.

J is TRBJ1-4 and V is TRBV5-5; 7 nucleotides agree with TRBD1. Losses at the gene ends were 0 bases for V and 3 bases for J; bases not matched to a gene: 11. Germline V gives CDR1 SGHKS, CDR2 YYEKEE (reference sequence). The CDR3 length is 18 residues. The CDR3 reads CASSLAQGILSANEKLFF. In nucleotides, the CDR3 is TGTGCCAGCAGCTTGGCACAGGGGATCCTCAGTGCTAATGAAAAACTGTTTTTT.

The chain combines TRBV5-1 with TRBJ2-3, with TRBD2 matching 10 bases. The germline V gene has CDR1 SGHRS and CDR2 YFSETQ. The CDR3 has 18 residues. The V and J ends lost 7 bases and 4 bases, in that order; junction bases with no gene match: 18. The CDR3 sequence is CASRQVAGGVLGADTQYF. CDR3 in DNA: TGCGCCAGCCGACAGGTAGCGGGGGGTGTCCTTGGGGCAGATACGCAGTATTTT.

This rearrangement joins TRBV7-2 to TRBJ1-6, with TRBD1 matching 7 bases. This CDR3 region has 16 residues. J gave up 6 bases and V 4 bases, and 9 bases lay outside the gene matches. CDR1 SGHTA and CDR2 FQGNSA come from the germline V gene. The CDR3 DNA sequence: TGTGCCAGCAGCTCCCGACAGGGCCGAGGTAATTCACCCCTCCACTTT. As protein: CASSSRQGRGNSPLHF.

This clone turned up a few times. CDR3: CASSRRLAEETQYF. In nucleotides, the CDR3 is TGCGCCAGCAGCCGACGACTAGCGGAAGAGACCCAGTACTTC. The chain links TRBV5-1 to TRBJ2-5; 9 bases are shared with TRBD2. This CDR3 spans 14 amino acids. Per germline, CDR1 SGHRS and CDR2 YFSETQ. V was clipped by 4 bases and J by 3 bases; unmatched bases: 4.

The chain links TRBV10-2 to TRBJ1-2; 8 bases are a match to TRBD1. The CDR3 is made up of 15 amino acids. The junction had 6 bases not matched to a gene; V was cut back by 4 bases and J by 2 bases. Germline V gene sequence: CDR1 WSHSY, CDR2 SAAADI. The DNA for the CDR3 is TGCGCCAGCAGTGTAGGGACAGGCAACAACTATGGCTACACCTTC. As protein: CASSVGTGNNYGYTF.